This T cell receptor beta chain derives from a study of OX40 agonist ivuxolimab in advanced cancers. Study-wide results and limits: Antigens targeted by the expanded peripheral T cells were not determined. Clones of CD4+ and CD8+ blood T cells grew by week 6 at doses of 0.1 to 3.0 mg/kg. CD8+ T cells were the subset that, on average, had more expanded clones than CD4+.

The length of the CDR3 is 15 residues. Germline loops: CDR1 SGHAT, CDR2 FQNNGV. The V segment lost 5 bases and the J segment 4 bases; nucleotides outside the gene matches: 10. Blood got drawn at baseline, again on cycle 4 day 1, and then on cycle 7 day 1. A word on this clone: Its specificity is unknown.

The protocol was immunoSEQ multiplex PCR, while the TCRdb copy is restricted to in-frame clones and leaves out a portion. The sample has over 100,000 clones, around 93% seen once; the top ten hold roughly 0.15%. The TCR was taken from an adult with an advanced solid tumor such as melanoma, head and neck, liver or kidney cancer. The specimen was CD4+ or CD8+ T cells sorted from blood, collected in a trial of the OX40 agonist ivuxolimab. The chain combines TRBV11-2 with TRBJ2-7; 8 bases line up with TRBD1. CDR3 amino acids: CASSTRSGGGYEQYF. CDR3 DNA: TGTGCCAGCAGCACACGGTCAGGGGGCGGGTACGAGCAGTACTTC.